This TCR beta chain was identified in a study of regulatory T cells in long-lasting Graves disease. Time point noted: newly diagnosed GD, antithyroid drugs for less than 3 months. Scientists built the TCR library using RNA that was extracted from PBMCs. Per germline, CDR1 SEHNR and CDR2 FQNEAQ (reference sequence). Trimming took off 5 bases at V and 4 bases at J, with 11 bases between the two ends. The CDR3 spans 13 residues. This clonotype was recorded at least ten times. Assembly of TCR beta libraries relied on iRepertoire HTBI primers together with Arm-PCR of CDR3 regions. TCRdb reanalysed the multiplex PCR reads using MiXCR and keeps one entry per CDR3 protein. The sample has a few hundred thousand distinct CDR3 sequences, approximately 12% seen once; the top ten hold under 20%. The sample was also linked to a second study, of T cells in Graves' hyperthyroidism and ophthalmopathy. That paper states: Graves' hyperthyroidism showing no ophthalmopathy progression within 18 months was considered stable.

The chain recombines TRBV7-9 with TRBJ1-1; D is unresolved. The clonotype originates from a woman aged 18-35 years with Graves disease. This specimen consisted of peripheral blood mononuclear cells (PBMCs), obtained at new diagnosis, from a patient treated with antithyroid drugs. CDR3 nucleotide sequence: TGTGCCAGCAGCCGTAGTGGCGGCACTGAAGCTTTCTTT. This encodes CASSRSGGTEAFF.